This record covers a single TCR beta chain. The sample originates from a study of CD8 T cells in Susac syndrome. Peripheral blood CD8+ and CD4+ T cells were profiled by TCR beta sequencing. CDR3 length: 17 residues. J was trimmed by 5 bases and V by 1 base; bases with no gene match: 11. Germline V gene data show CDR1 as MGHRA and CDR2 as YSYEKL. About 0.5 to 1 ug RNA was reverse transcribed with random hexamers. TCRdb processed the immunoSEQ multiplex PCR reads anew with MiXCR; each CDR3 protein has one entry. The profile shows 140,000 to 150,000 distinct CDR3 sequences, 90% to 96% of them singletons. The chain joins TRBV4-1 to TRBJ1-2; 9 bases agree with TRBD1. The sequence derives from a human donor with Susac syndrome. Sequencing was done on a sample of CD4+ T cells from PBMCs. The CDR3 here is CASSQGWGQGGEYGYTF. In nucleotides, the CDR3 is TGCGCCAGCAGCCAAGGCTGGGGACAGGGAGGGGAGTATGGCTACACCTTC.